Shown below are 29 T cell receptor beta chains from a single sample sequenced in a study of vaccination and CD4 T cells after COVID-19. As for time point: late sampling 161 to 241 days after vaccination in a few convalescent patients. TCRdb analysed the PCR reads with MiXCR anew, one entry per CDR3 protein. This sample has 26,000 or so distinct CDR3 sequences, with under 60% found just once. The sequencing used CD4+ T cells from blood, collected about 7 months after SARS-CoV-2 vaccination. Receptors were obtained from a human donor who had recovered from COVID-19.

This clonotype was detected a few times. The V and J genes are TRBV24-1 and TRBJ2-3; TRBD2 is a possible D gene (6 bases). V dropped 1 base and J dropped 5 bases, with 12 bases sitting between them. The CDR3 has 15 amino acids. Germline lookup yields CDR1 KGHDR and CDR2 SFDVKD. CDR3 protein: CATSDFSGAVDTQYF. CDR3 in DNA: TGTGCCACCAGTGATTTCTCGGGAGCAGTAGATACGCAGTATTTT.

CDR3 nucleotides: TGTGCCAGTAGTTCGCAATCCGGGGAGCTGTTTTTT. This codes for CASSSQSGELFF. The chain uses TRBV19 and TRBJ2-2; no firm D call. The germline CDR1 and CDR2 sequences are LNHDA and SQIVND (reference sequence). This CDR3 has 12 amino acids. V dropped 5 bases and J dropped 6 bases, with 7 bases sitting between them.

The V and J genes are TRBV28 and TRBJ2-1; no clear D gene. CDR1 is MDHEN and CDR2 is SYDVKM in the germline V gene. The CDR3 extends over 11 amino acids. The V end was cut by 6 bases, the J end by 8 bases, with 8 bases between. The CDR3 protein is CASSPRYEQFF. The CDR3, as DNA: TGTGCCAGCAGCCCTCGATATGAGCAGTTCTTC.

The gene calls are TRBV7-9 and TRBJ2-1; 7 bases line up with TRBD2. The J call may be incorrect, as the DNA end agrees better with TRBJ2-7. Germline V gene lookup returns CDR1 SEHNR and CDR2 FQNEAQ (reference sequence). The CDR3 is made up of 16 amino acids. The CDR3 DNA reads as TGTGCCAGCAGCTTATGGACTAGACCGCCCCACAATGAGCAGTACTTC. Encoded protein: CASSLWTRPPHNEQYF.

The V and J genes are TRBV20-1 and TRBJ2-6; either TRBD1 or TRBD2 may supply D (6 bases each). The germline CDR1 and CDR2 sequences are DFQATT and SNEGSKA (reference sequence). Trimming took off 1 base at V and 4 bases at J, with 11 bases between the two ends. CDR3 size: 15 residues. The CDR3 DNA is TGCAGTGCTAGAGTCTGGGGGGCCGGGGCCAACGTCCTGACTTTC. This sequence encodes CSARVWGAGANVLTF.

This clonotype was detected once. The V call is TRBV5-1, the J call TRBJ2-7; 7 bases match TRBD1. This CDR3 is 15 amino acids long. V dropped 0 bases and J dropped 4; count of bases not matched to a gene: 7. Germline CDR1 reads SGHRS; CDR2 reads YFSETQ. CDR3 DNA sequence: TGCGCCAGCAGCTTGGAAGGACAGGCTAGATACGAGCAGTACTTC. This translates into CASSLEGQARYEQYF.

The genes are TRBV28 and TRBJ2-1; TRBD2 matches 15 bases. V lost 6 bases, J lost 4 bases, and 7 bases stayed unmatched. The germline gives CDR1 MDHEN, CDR2 SYDVKM. This CDR3 is 17 amino acids long. The CDR3 loop reads CASSRNGLAGGYNEQFF. CDR3 DNA sequence: TGTGCCAGCAGCCGCAACGGACTAGCGGGAGGGTACAATGAGCAGTTCTTC.

The chain uses TRBV25-1 and TRBJ2-1; D gene uncertain. This CDR3 spans 12 amino acids. V was trimmed by 4 bases and J by 3 bases, leaving 4 bases between them. The germline V gene has CDR1 MGHDK and CDR2 SYGVNS. The CDR3 sequence: CASSGYYNEQFF. In nucleotides, the CDR3 is TGTGCCAGCAGTGGATACTACAATGAGCAGTTCTTC. The entire variable domain, with the rest obtained from reference TRBV25-1 and TRBJ2-1, is as follows: EADIYQTPRYLVIGTGKKITLECSQTMGHDKMYWYQQDPGMELHLIHYSYGVNSTEKGDLSSESTVSRIRTEHFPLTLESARPSHTSQYLCASSGYYNEQFFGPGTRLTVL.

The V and J genes are TRBV20-1 and TRBJ2-1; 11 nucleotides line up with TRBD2. Germline values: CDR1 DFQATT, CDR2 SNEGSKA (reference sequence). The J segment lost 8 bases and the V segment lost 5 bases, leaving 11 bases of the junction unmatched. The CDR3 consists of 15 residues. The CDR3 DNA reads TGCAGTGCTTTTAGCGGGAGGGCCCTCTTGGATGAGCAGTTCTTC. It translates to CSAFSGRALLDEQFF.

CDR3 region: CSARAFFSGSTDTQYF. In nucleotides, the CDR3 is TGCAGTGCTAGAGCCTTTTTTAGCGGGAGCACAGATACGCAGTATTTT. The V gene is TRBV20-1, the J gene TRBJ2-3, with TRBD2 matching over 7 bases. This CDR3 is built from 16 residues. V gave up 1 base and J gave up 0 bases; unmatched junction bases: 7. In germline, CDR1 is DFQATT, CDR2 SNEGSKA (reference sequence).

This chain joins TRBV28 and TRBJ1-6, with no clear D. CDR1 and CDR2 (germline): MDHEN, SYDVKM. The CDR3 loop spans 14 amino acids. V dropped 2 bases and J dropped 5 bases, with 7 bases sitting between them. The DNA of the CDR3 is TGTGCCAGCAGTTTACGGGGTGATAATTCACCCCTCCACTTT. This translates into CASSLRGDNSPLHF.

V usage is TRBV11-2 and J usage is TRBJ2-1; a weak D match, TRBD1 (6 bases). Germline CDR1 is SGHAT and CDR2 is FQNNGV. V shed 1 base and J shed 7 bases, with 11 bases lying between them. This CDR3 region has 14 residues. This chain's CDR3 is CASSLVRTANEQFF. CDR3 nucleotides: TGTGCCAGCAGCTTAGTTAGGACAGCTAATGAGCAGTTCTTC.

This chain joins TRBV2 and TRBJ2-7, with D perhaps matching TRBD1 (6 bases). The CDR3 contains 15 residues. The V end lost 5 bases, the J end lost 1 base, and 15 bases lay between the germline ends. The germline CDR1 and CDR2 sequences are SNHLY and FYNNEI. The CDR3 sequence is CASSLGARSSYEQYF. The DNA for the CDR3 is TGTGCCAGCAGTTTGGGGGCGAGGTCATCCTACGAGCAGTACTTC.

This sequence joins TRBV2 and TRBJ2-5, with TRBD2 matching 8 bases. The CDR3 sequence is 14 residues long. The ends lost 4 bases at V and 4 bases at J; junction bases unmatched: 5. Germline lookup yields CDR1 SNHLY and CDR2 FYNNEI. CDR3 region: CASSVGLAGETQYF. CDR3 sequence (DNA): TGTGCCAGCAGTGTAGGACTAGCAGGAGAGACCCAGTACTTC.

This sequence joins TRBV6-1 and TRBJ2-3, with unresolved D. Trimming removed 2 bases at V and 9 bases at J, with 12 bases between. Germline V lookup: CDR1 MNHNS, CDR2 SASEGT. CDR3 length: 13 amino acids. In nucleotides, the CDR3 is TGTGCCAGCAGTGAAAGAGGCATAATAACGCAGTATTTT. Protein product: CASSERGIITQYF.

CDR3 coding DNA: TGTGCCAGCAGCTACGACAGGGTAAACTCCTATAATTCACCCCTCCACTTT. Translated, it gives CASSYDRVNSYNSPLHF. This rearrangement joins TRBV27 to TRBJ1-6; TRBD1 matches 7 bases. The CDR3 length is 17 residues. Germline-derived CDR1 and CDR2 are MNHEY and SMNVEV (reference sequence). V lost 6 bases and J lost 0; bases outside the gene matches: 8.

This clonotype has just one count. V usage is TRBV5-4 and J usage is TRBJ1-1; no clear D. Germline V gives CDR1 SGHNT, CDR2 YYREEE (reference sequence). V was pared by 3 bases and J by 0 bases, with 6 bases between. CDR3 length: 13 residues. CDR3 coding DNA: TGTGCCAGCAGCTACGACATGAACACTGAAGCTTTCTTT. It codes for CASSYDMNTEAFF. The whole variable domain, filled in from reference TRBV5-4 and TRBJ1-1, reads ETGVTQSPTHLIKTRGQQVTLRCSSQSGHNTVSWYQQALGQGPQFIFQYYREEENGRGNFPPRFSGLQFPNYSSELNVNALELDDSALYLCASSYDMNTEAFFGQGTRLTVV.

The chain uses TRBV29-1 and TRBJ1-2; maybe TRBD1 (6 bases). This CDR3 has 15 residues. Germline V gene lookup returns CDR1 SQVTM and CDR2 ANQGSEA. V gave up 2 bases and J gave up 8 bases, with 21 bases separating them. The CDR3 nucleotides read TGCAGCGTTGAAATCATGATGATGGACAGCCCCGGCTACACCTTC. This encodes CSVEIMMMDSPGYTF. The full variable domain, rest sourced from reference TRBV29-1 and TRBJ1-2, is SAVISQKPSRDICQRGTSLTIQCQVDSQVTMMFWYRQQPGQSLTLIATANQGSEATYESGFVIDKFPISRPNLTFSTLTVSNMSPEDSSIYLCSVEIMMMDSPGYTFGSGTRLTVV.

V and J are TRBV20-1 and TRBJ2-1; 12 bases line up with TRBD2. Germline V gene lookup returns CDR1 DFQATT and CDR2 SNEGSKA (reference sequence). The CDR3 contains 15 residues. V shed 5 bases and J 4 bases; nucleotides not matched to a gene: 6. The DNA for the CDR3 is TGCAGTGCTGTTCCAGGACTAGCGGGGTACAATGAGCAGTTCTTC. This gives the protein CSAVPGLAGYNEQFF.

The V and J genes are TRBV7-9 and TRBJ2-7; D is possibly TRBD1 or TRBD2 (6 bases each). This CDR3 has 14 amino acids. Germline assignment: CDR1 SEHNR and CDR2 FQNEAQ (reference sequence). Trimming removed 0 bases from V and 7 bases from J, with 13 bases in between. CDR3 coding DNA: TGTGCCAGCAGCTTAGCCGGGGGCCCTCGGGAGCAGTACTTC. It specifies CASSLAGGPREQYF.

V is TRBV14 and J is TRBJ2-1, with D unclear. Germline CDR1 is SGHDN and CDR2 is FVKESK. V was shortened by 4 bases and J by 3 bases, with 13 bases between the two germline ends. The CDR3 is 15 amino acids. The CDR3 loop reads CASSPSRRYYNEQFF. CDR3 bases: TGTGCCAGCAGCCCCTCCAGGAGATACTACAATGAGCAGTTCTTC.

The chain employs TRBV28 and TRBJ2-5; a possible D gene is TRBD1 (5 bases). V lost 3 bases to trimming and J lost 7 bases, with 15 bases between them. Germline values: CDR1 MDHEN, CDR2 SYDVKM. There are 14 residues in the CDR3. Here the CDR3 DNA reads TGTGCCAGCAGTTTGGGTGGACAATCGGGGACCCAGTACTTC. It codes for CASSLGGQSGTQYF.

This clonotype was picked up a small number of times. The gene calls are TRBV15 and TRBJ2-3, with 7 positions matching TRBD1. The CDR3 is 15 residues long. Trimming at V came to 8 bases and at J to 1 base, leaving 9 bases not matched to a gene. Per the germline V gene, CDR1 is LNHNV and CDR2 is YYDKDF (reference sequence). The CDR3 region has the DNA TGTGCCACCGAACGGACGGGACAGCGCACAGATACGCAGTATTTT. As protein: CATERTGQRTDTQYF.

The chain couples TRBV20-1 to TRBJ1-5; TRBD1 matches 7 bases. In germline, CDR1 is DFQATT, CDR2 SNEGSKA (reference sequence). V dropped 1 base and J dropped 6; count of bases not matched to a gene: 9. This CDR3 spans 15 amino acids. CDR3 amino acids: CSARGNRGVGQPQHF. CDR3 DNA: TGCAGTGCTAGAGGGAACAGGGGAGTTGGTCAGCCCCAGCATTTT.

The chain recombines TRBV7-3 with TRBJ2-2; D gene ambiguous. The CDR3 length is 19 residues. The germline gives CDR1 SGHTA, CDR2 FQGTGA. V lost 0 bases to trimming and J lost 0 bases, with 17 bases between them. In nucleotides, the CDR3 is TGTGCCAGCAGCTTAACGCCCGCCCCCCCCGATACGAACACCGGGGAGCTGTTTTTT. Protein: CASSLTPAPPDTNTGELFF.

V gene TRBV29-1 combines with J gene TRBJ1-1; 8 bases are a match to TRBD1. The germline gives CDR1 SQVTM, CDR2 ANQGSEA. V lost 7 bases to trimming and J lost 3 bases; unmatched junction nucleotides: 7. CDR3 size: 13 residues. CDR3 region: CSASGGADTEAFF. The CDR3 DNA reads as TGCAGCGCATCAGGGGGCGCTGACACTGAAGCTTTCTTT.

This chain joins TRBV7-9 and TRBJ1-2; 7 nucleotides match TRBD1. The CDR3 is 17 amino acids. Germline loops: CDR1 SEHNR, CDR2 FQNEAQ (reference sequence). The ends lost 1 base at V and 2 bases at J; junction bases unmatched: 10. The CDR3 protein is CASSLDLRQGLNYGYTF. In DNA, the CDR3 is TGTGCCAGCAGCTTAGATTTGAGACAGGGCCTGAACTATGGCTACACCTTC.

The chain carries TRBV7-3 and TRBJ1-2, with D possibly being TRBD1 (6 bases). There are 15 residues in the CDR3. From germline, CDR1 is SGHTA and CDR2 FQGTGA. Trimming stripped 2 bases from V and 4 bases from J, with 14 bases between. The CDR3 loop reads CASSLAPGASYGYTF. CDR3 nucleotide sequence: TGTGCCAGCAGCTTAGCCCCGGGGGCAAGCTATGGCTACACCTTC.

Here the CDR3 DNA reads TGTGCCAGCAGCCAAGTTCGGGGTCTGGAGACCCAGTACTTC. It encodes CASSQVRGLETQYF. This chain connects TRBV14 to TRBJ2-5, with D possibly matching TRBD2 (5 bases). The germline CDR1 and CDR2 sequences are SGHDN and FVKESK. The CDR3 is made up of 14 amino acids. V was trimmed by 1 base and J by 5 bases, leaving 11 bases between them. The full variable domain, rest sourced from reference TRBV14 and TRBJ2-5, is EAGVTQFPSHSVIEKGQTVTLRCDPISGHDNLYWYRRVMGKEIKFLLHFVKESKQDESGMPNNRFLAERTGGTYSTLKVQPAELEDSGVYFCASSQVRGLETQYFGPGTRLLVL.